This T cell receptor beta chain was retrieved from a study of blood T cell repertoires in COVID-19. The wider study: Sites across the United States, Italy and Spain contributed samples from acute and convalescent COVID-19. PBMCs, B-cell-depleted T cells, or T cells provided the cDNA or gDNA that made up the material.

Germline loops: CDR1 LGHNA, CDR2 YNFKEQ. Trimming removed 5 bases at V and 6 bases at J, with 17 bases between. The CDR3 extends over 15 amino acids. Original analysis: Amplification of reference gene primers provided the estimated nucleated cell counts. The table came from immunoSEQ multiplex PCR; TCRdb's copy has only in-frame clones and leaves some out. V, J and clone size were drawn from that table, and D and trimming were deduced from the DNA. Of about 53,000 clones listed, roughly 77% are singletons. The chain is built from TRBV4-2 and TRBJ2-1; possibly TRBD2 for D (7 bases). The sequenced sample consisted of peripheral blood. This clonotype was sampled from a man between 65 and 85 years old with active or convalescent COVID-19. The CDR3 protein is CASSRGGRGSNEQFF. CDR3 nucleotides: TGTGCCAGCAGCAGAGGGGGGAGGGGGTCCAATGAGCAGTTCTTC.